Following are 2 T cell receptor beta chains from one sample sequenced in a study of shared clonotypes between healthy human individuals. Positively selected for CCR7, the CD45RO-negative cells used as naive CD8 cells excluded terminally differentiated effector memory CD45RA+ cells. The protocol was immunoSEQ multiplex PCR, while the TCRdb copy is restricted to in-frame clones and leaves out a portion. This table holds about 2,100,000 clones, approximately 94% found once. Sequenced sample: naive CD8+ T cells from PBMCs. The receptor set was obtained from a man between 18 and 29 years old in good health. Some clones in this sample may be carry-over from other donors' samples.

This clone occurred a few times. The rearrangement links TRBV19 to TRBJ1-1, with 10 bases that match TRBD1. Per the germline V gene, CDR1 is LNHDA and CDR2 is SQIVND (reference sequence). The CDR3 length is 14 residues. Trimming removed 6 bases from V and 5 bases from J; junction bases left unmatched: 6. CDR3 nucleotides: TGTGCCAGTAGCTCCGGGACAGGGGTAACTGAAGCTTTCTTT. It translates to CASSSGTGVTEAFF.

The CDR3 protein is CASRGLNTGELFF. As DNA, the CDR3 is TGTGCCAGCAGGGGACTGAACACCGGGGAGCTGTTTTTT. The J gene is TRBJ2-2, the V gene TRBV7-9; a weak D match, TRBD2 (6 bases). The length of the CDR3 is 13 residues. Germline V gives CDR1 SEHNR, CDR2 FQNEAQ (reference sequence). Trimming shortened V by 6 bases and J by 1 base, and 6 bases separated the two germline ends. The full variable domain, completed using reference TRBV7-9 and TRBJ2-2, is DTGVSQNPRHKITKRGQNVTFRCDPISEHNRLYWYRQTLGQGPEFLTYFQNEAQLEKSRLLSDRFSAERPKGSFSTLEIQRTEQGDSAMYLCASRGLNTGELFFGEGSRLTVL.